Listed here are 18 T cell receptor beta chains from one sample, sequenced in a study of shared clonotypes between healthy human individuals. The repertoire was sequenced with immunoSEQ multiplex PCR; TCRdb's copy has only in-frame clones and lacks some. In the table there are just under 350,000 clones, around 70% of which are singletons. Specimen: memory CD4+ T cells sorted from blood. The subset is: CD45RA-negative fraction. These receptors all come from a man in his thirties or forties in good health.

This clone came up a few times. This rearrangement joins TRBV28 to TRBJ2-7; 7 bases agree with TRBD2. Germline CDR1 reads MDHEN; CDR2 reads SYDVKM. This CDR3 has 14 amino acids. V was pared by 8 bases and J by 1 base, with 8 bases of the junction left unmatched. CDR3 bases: TGTGCCAGCCAGAGCGGGACCTTTTCCTACGAGCAGTACTTC. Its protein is CASQSGTFSYEQYF.

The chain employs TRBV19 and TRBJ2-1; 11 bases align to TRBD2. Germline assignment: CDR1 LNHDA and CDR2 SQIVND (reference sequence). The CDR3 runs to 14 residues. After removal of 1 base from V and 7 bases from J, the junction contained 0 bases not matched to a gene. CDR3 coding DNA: TGTGCCAGTAGTATAGGACTAGCGGGAAATGAGCAGTTCTTC. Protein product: CASSIGLAGNEQFF.

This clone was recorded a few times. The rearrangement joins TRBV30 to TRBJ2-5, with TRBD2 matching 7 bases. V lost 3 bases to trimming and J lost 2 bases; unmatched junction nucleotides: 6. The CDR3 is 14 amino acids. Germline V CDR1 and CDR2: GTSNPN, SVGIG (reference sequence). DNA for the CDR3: TGTGCCTGGAGCTCTAGCGGCTTACAAGAGACCCAGTACTTC. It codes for CAWSSSGLQETQYF.

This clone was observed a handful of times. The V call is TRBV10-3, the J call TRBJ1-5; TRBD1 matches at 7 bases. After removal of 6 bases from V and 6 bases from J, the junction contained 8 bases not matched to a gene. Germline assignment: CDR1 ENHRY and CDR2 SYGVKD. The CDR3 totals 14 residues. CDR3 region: CAISKQGQGQPQHF. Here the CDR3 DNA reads TGTGCCATCAGCAAACAGGGGCAGGGTCAGCCCCAGCATTTT.

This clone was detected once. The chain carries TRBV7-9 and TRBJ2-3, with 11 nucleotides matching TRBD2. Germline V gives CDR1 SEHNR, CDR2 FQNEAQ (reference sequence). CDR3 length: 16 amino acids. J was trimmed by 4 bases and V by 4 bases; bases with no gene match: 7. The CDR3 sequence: CASSSITSGSPDTQYF. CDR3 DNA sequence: TGTGCCAGCAGCTCGATTACTAGCGGGAGCCCAGATACGCAGTATTTT. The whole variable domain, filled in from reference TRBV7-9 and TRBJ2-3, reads DTGVSQNPRHKITKRGQNVTFRCDPISEHNRLYWYRQTLGQGPEFLTYFQNEAQLEKSRLLSDRFSAERPKGSFSTLEIQRTEQGDSAMYLCASSSITSGSPDTQYFGPGTRLTVL.

The CDR3, as DNA: TGTGCCAGCTCAACAGGGGTGGGCAATCAGCCCCAGCATTTT. Its protein product is CASSTGVGNQPQHF. The rearrangement links TRBV18 to TRBJ1-5; 7 bases fit TRBD1. The CDR3 has 14 amino acids. The V and J ends lost 5 bases and 2 bases, in that order; junction bases with no gene match: 3. CDR1 is KGHSH, CDR2 LQKENI, per germline.

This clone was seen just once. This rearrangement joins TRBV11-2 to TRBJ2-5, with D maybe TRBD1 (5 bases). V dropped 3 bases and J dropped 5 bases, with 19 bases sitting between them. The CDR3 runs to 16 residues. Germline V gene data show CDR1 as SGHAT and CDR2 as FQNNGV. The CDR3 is CASSLDPNAGFETQYF. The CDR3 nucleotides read TGTGCCAGCAGCTTGGATCCGAATGCAGGGTTCGAGACCCAGTACTTC. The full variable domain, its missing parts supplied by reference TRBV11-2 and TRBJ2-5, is EAGVAQSPRYKIIEKRQSVAFWCNPISGHATLYWYQQILGQGPKLLIQFQNNGVVDDSQLPKDRFSAERLKGVDSTLKIQPAKLEDSAVYLCASSLDPNAGFETQYFGPGTRLLVL.

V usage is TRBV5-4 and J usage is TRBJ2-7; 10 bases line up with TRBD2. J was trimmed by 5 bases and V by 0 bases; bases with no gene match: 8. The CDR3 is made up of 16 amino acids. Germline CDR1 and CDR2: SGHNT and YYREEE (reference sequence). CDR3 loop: CASSLAPAGGPHEQYF. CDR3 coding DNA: TGTGCCAGCAGCTTGGCGCCAGCGGGAGGGCCCCACGAGCAGTACTTC.

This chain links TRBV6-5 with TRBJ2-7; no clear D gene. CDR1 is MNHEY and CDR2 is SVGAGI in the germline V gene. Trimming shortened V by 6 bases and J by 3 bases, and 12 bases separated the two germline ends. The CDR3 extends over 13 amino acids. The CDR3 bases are TGTGCCAGCAGCCCCCCGAATGTCTACGAGCAGTACTTC. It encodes CASSPPNVYEQYF.

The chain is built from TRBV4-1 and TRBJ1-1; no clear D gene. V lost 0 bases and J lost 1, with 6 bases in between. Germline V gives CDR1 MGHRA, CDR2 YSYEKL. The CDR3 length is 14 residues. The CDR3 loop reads CASSQDSRNTEAFF. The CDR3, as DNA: TGCGCCAGCAGCCAAGATTCGAGGAACACTGAAGCTTTCTTT.

The CDR3 loop is CASSERRGLAGEGEELFF. DNA of the CDR3: TGTGCCAGCAGTGAAAGGAGGGGACTAGCGGGAGAGGGCGAGGAGCTGTTTTTT. J is TRBJ2-2 and V is TRBV6-1, with TRBD2 matching over 14 bases. Germline assignment: CDR1 MNHNS and CDR2 SASEGT. The V segment lost 2 bases and the J segment 10 bases; nucleotides outside the gene matches: 12. This CDR3 region has 18 residues.

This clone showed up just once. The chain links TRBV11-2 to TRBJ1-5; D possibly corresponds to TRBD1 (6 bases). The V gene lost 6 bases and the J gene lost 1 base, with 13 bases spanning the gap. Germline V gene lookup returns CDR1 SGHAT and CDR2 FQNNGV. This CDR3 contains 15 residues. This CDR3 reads CASSPGHLSNQPQHF. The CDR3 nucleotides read TGTGCCAGCAGTCCGGGACATTTAAGCAATCAGCCCCAGCATTTT.

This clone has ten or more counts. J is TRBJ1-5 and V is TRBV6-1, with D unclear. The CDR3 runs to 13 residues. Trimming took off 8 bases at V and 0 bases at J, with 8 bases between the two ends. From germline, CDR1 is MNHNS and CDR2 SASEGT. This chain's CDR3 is CASDAYSNQPQHF. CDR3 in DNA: TGTGCCAGCGATGCGTATAGCAATCAGCCCCAGCATTTT.

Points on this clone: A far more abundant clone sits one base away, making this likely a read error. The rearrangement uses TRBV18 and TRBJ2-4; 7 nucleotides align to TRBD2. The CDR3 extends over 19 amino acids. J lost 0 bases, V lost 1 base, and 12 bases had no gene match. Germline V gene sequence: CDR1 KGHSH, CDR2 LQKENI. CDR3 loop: CASSPQPWGGRIAKNIQYF. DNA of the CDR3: TGTGCCAGCTCACCACAACCCTGGGGGGGGAGAATAGCCAAAAACATTCAGTACTTC. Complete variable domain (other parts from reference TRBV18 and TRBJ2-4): NAGVMQNPRHLVRRRGQEARLRCSPMKGHSHVYWYRQLPEEGLKFMVYLQKENIIDESGMPKERFSAEFPKEGPSILRIQQVVRGDSAAYFCASSPQPWGGRIAKNIQYFGAGTRLSVL.

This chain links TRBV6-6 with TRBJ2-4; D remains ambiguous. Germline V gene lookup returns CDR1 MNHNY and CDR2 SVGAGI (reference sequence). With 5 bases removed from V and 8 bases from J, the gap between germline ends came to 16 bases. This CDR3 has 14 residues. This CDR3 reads CASSQGFPADIQYF. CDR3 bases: TGTGCCAGCAGTCAAGGGTTTCCGGCGGACATTCAGTACTTC.

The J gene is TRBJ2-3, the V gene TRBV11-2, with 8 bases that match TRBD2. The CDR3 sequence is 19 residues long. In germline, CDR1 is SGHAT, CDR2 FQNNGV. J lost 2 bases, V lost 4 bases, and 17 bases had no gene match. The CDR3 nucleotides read TGTGCCAGCAGCTCCTCCGTTATTTTAGCGGGACGCTACACAGATACGCAGTATTTT. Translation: CASSSSVILAGRYTDTQYF.

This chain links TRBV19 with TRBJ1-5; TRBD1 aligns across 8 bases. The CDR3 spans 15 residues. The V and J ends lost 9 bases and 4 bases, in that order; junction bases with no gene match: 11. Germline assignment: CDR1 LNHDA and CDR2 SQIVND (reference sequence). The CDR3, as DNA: TGTGCCAGCCAGAATTACGGGACAGGAAATCAGCCCCAGCATTTT. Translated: CASQNYGTGNQPQHF. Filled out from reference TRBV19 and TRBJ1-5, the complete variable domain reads DGGITQSPKYLFRKEGQNVTLSCEQNLNHDAMYWYRQDPGQGLRLIYYSQIVNDFQKGDIAEGYSVSREKKESFPLTVTSAQKNPTAFYLCASQNYGTGNQPQHFGDGTRLSIL.

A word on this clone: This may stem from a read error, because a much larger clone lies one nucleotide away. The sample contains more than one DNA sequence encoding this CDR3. The CDR3 loop reads CASSENSGVTEEKLFF. The CDR3, as DNA: TGCGCCAGCTCCGAGAATAGCGGGGTTACTGAGGAAAAACTGTTTTTT. The gene calls are TRBV5-1 and TRBJ1-4; no clear D gene. Trimming left V 7 bases short and J 8 bases short, with 24 bases between. The CDR3 spans 16 residues. From germline, CDR1 is SGHRS and CDR2 YFSETQ. Supplemented by reference TRBV5-1 and TRBJ1-4, the full variable domain reads KAGVTQTPRYLIKTRGQQVTLSCSPISGHRSVSWYQQTPGQGLQFLFEYFSETQRNKGNFPGRFSGRQFSNSRSEMNVSTLELGDSALYLCASSENSGVTEEKLFFGSGTQLSVL.